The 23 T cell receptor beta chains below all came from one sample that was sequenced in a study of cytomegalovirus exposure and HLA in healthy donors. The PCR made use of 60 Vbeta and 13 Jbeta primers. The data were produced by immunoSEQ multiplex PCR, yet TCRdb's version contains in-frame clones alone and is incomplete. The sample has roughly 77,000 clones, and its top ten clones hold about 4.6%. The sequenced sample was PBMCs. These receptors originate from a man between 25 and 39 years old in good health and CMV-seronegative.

In DNA form, the CDR3 reads TGTGCCAGCAGCTTAAGGGGACAGGGTATGTATGGCTACACCTTC. It is translated as CASSLRGQGMYGYTF. The chain joins TRBV5-7 to TRBJ1-2; 9 bases map to TRBD1. TRBV5-7 is an ORF; its function is uncertain. V lost 2 bases to trimming and J lost 5 bases; unmatched junction nucleotides: 7. The CDR3 runs 15 residues.

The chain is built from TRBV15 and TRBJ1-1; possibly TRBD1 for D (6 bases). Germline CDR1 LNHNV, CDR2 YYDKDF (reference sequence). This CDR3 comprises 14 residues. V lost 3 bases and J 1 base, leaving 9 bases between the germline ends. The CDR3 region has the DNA TGTGCCACCAGCAGTAGGGGGGGGAACACTGAAGCTTTCTTT. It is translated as CATSSRGGNTEAFF.

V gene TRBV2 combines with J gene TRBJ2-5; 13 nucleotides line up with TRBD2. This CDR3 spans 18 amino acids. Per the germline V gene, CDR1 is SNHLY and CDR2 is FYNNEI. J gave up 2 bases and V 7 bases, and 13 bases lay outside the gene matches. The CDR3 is CASTGLRLAGGGQETQYF. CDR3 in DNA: TGTGCCAGCACGGGTCTGAGACTAGCGGGAGGAGGGCAAGAGACCCAGTACTTC.

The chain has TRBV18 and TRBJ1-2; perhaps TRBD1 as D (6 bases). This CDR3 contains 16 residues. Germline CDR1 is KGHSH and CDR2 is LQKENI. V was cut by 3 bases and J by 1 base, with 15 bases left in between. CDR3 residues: CASSPALDSINYGYTF. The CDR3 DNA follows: TGTGCCAGCTCACCCGCCCTGGACAGCATTAACTATGGCTACACCTTC.

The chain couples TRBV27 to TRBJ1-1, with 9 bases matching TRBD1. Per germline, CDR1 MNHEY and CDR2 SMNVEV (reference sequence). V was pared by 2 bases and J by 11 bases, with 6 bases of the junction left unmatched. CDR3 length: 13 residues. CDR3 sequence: CASSLNRGRSAFF. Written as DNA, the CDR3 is TGTGCCAGCAGTTTAAACAGGGGGCGAAGTGCTTTCTTT.

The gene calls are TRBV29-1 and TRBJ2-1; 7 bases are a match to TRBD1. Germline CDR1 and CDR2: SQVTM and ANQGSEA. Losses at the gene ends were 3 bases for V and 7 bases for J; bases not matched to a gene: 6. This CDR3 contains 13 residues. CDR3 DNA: TGCAGCGTTGATGCGACAGGGCGGAATGAGCAGTTCTTC. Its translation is CSVDATGRNEQFF.

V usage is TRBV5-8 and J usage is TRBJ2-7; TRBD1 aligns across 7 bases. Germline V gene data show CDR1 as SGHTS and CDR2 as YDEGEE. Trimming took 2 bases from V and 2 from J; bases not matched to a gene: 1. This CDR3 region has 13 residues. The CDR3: CASSLQGTYEQYF. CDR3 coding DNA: TGTGCCAGCAGCTTACAGGGGACCTACGAGCAGTACTTC.

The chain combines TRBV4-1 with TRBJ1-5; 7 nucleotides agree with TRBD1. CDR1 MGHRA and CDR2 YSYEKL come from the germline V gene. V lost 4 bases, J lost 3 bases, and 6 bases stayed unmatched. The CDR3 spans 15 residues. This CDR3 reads CASSRLGQINQPQHF. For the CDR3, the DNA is TGCGCCAGCAGCCGGCTGGGACAGATCAATCAGCCCCAGCATTTT.

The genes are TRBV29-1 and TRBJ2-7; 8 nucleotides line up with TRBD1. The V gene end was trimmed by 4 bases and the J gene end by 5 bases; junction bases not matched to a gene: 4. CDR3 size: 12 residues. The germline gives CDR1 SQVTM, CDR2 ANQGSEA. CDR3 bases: TGCAGCGTTGCAGGGGGCGACGACGAGCAGTACTTC. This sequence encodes CSVAGGDDEQYF.

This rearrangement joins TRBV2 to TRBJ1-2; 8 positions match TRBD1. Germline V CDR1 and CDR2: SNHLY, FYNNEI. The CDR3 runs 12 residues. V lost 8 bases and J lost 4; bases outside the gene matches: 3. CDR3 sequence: CASAQGAYGYTF. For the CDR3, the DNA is TGTGCCAGCGCCCAGGGGGCCTATGGCTACACCTTC.

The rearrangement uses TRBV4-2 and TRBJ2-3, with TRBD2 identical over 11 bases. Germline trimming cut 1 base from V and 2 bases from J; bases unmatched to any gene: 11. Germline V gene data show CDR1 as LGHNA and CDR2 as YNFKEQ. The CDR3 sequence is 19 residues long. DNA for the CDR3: TGTGCCAGCAGCCAAGGGTTATTAGCGGGGGGGCAGGCCACAGATACGCAGTATTTT. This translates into CASSQGLLAGGQATDTQYF.

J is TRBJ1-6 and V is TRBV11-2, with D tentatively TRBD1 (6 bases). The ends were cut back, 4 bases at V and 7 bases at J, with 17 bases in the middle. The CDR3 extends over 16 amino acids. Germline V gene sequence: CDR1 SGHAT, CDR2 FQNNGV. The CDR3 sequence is CASSSLRHRDNSPLHF. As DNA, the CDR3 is TGTGCCAGCAGCTCCCTCCGTCACAGGGACAATTCACCCCTCCACTTT.

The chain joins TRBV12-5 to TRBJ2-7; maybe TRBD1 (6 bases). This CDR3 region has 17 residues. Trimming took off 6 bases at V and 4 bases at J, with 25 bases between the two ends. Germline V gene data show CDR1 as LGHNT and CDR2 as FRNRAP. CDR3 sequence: CASGLASLMGHFYEQYF. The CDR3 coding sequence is TGTGCTAGTGGGTTAGCCTCCTTAATGGGACATTTTTACGAGCAGTACTTC.

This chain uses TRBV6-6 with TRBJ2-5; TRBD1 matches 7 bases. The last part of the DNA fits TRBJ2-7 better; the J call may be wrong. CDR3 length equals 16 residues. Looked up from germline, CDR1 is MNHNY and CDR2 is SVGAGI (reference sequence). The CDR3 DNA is TGTGCCAGCAGTTACTCCCATCCGGGACAGAGCTACGAGCAGTACTTC. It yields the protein CASSYSHPGQSYEQYF.

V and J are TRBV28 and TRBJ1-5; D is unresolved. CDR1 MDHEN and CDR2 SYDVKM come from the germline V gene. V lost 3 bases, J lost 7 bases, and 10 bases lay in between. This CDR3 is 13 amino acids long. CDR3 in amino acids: CASSFPRGQPQHF. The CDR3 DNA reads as TGTGCCAGCAGTTTCCCCAGAGGCCAGCCCCAGCATTTT.

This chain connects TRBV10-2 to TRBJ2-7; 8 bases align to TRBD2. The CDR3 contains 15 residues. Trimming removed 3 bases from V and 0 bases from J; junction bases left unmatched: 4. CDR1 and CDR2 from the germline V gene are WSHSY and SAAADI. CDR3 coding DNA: TGCGCCAGCAGTGAAGCGGGGGCCCTCTCCTACGAGCAGTACTTC. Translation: CASSEAGALSYEQYF.

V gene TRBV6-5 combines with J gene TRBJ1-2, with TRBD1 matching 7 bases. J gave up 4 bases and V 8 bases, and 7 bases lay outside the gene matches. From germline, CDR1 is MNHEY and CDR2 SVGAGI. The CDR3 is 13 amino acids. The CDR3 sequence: CASRLGQVYGYTF. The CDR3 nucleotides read TGTGCCAGCCGTCTTGGACAGGTCTATGGCTACACCTTC.

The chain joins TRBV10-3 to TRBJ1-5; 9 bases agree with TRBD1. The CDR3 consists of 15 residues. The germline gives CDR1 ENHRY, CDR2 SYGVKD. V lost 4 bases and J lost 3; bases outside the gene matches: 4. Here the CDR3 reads CAISGDRETNQPQHF. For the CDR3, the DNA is TGTGCCATCAGTGGGGACAGGGAGACCAATCAGCCCCAGCATTTT.

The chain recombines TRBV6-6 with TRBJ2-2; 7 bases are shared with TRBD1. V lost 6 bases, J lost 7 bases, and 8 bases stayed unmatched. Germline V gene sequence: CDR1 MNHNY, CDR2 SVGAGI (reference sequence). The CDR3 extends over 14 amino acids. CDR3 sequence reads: CASRVTGVYGELFF. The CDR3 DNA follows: TGTGCCAGCAGGGTAACAGGGGTATACGGGGAGCTGTTTTTT.

CDR3 DNA sequence: TGTGCCAGCAGTGTTTGGACAGTCTATACCCACGAGCAGTACTTC. Amino acids: CASSVWTVYTHEQYF. The gene calls are TRBV2 and TRBJ2-7, with a possible D match to TRBD1 (6 bases). The CDR3 contains 15 residues. Trimming took 4 bases from V and 5 from J, leaving 18 bases between them. Per germline, CDR1 SNHLY and CDR2 FYNNEI.

The CDR3: CASSIEKGDNGYTF. The CDR3 nucleotides are TGTGCCAGTAGTATAGAAAAAGGGGATAATGGCTACACCTTC. The chain is built from TRBV19 and TRBJ1-2; D may be TRBD1 (5 bases). The CDR3 consists of 14 residues. Germline V gene lookup returns CDR1 LNHDA and CDR2 SQIVND (reference sequence). V was shortened by 0 bases and J by 6 bases, with 11 bases between the two germline ends.

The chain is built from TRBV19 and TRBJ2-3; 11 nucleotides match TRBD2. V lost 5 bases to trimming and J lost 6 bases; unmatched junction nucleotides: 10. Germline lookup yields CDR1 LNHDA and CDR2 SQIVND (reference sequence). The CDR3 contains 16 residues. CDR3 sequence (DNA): TGTGCCAGTAGTCTTCCCCCACTAGCGGGAGTGGATACGCAGTATTTT. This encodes CASSLPPLAGVDTQYF.

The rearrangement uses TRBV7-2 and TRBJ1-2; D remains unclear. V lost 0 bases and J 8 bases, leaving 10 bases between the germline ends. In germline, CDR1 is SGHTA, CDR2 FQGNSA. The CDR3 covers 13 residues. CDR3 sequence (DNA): TGTGCCAGCAGCTTAGCGACGGGCGGGGGCTACACCTTC. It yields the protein CASSLATGGGYTF.